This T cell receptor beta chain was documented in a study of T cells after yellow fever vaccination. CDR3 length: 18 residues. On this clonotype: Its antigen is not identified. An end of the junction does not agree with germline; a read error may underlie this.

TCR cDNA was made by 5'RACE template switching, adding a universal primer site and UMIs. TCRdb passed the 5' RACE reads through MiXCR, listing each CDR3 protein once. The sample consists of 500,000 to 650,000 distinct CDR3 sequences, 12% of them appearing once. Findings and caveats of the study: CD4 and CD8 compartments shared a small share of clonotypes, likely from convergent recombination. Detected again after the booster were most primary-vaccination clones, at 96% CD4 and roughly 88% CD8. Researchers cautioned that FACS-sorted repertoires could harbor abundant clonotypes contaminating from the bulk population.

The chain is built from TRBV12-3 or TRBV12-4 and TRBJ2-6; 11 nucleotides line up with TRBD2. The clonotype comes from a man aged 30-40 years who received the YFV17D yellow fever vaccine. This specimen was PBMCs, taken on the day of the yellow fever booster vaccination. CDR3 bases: TGTGCCTGCAGTTTAGTAGCGGGAGGGGGGTCTGGGGCCAACGTCCTGACTTTC. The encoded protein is CACSLVAGGGSGANVLTF.